This T cell receptor (beta chain) appears in the sequencing data of a study of circulating and synovial CD4+ cells in juvenile arthritis. Findings and caveats of the study: CPL versus bulk CD4 samples: T cell genome counts differed by at least an order of magnitude.

A word on this clone: The target antigen is unknown.

V lost 1 base and J 1 base, leaving 13 bases between the germline ends. Germline-derived CDR1 and CDR2 are SGHTA and FQGTGA. This CDR3 is built from 16 residues. Measured with immunoSEQ multiplex PCR; TCRdb has only the in-frame clones, and not every one. The sample lists around 17,000 clones; under 95% were seen once. The sequencing sample was made of CD4+ T cells from blood. V is TRBV7-3 and J is TRBJ1-1; D uncertain. The TCR sequence derives from a human donor with juvenile idiopathic arthritis. The CDR3 DNA reads as TGTGCCAGCAGCTTAATGGGTGGGCAGACGAACACTGAAGCTTTCTTT. Its translation: CASSLMGGQTNTEAFF.